The subject of this entry is one T cell receptor beta chain. Its cognate antigen is unknown. Repertoires were generated with immunoSEQ multiplex PCR, while TCRdb's copy carries only in-frame clones and drops some. The sample comprises some 100,000 clones, around 95% of which are singletons, and less than 0.035% rests with the top ten. The data were taken from a study of siplizumab effects on memory and regulatory T cells. Study outcomes and limitations: Alloreactive sequences tracing back to unstimulated CD4+ memory cells fell significantly with siplizumab. Tregs that proliferated in siplizumab cultures did not have their suppressive function confirmed. Assignment of a naive or memory phenotype failed for roughly 80-96% of the proliferating CD4+ or CD8+ clones. The alloresponse seemed to draw substantially on naive T cells, which appeared more diverse than memory cells.

Trimming removed 5 bases from V and 2 bases from J; junction bases left unmatched: 7. Per the germline V gene, CDR1 is LGHNT and CDR2 is FRNRAP. The CDR3 runs 15 residues. The source material was naive CD4+ T cells sorted from blood. The origin of this receptor is a human donor in good health. This rearrangement joins TRBV12-5 to TRBJ1-1; 8 bases map to TRBD1. CDR3 DNA sequence: TGTGCTAGTGGTCCCCAGGGGGCGGTCAACACTGAAGCTTTCTTT. Translated, it gives CASGPQGAVNTEAFF.